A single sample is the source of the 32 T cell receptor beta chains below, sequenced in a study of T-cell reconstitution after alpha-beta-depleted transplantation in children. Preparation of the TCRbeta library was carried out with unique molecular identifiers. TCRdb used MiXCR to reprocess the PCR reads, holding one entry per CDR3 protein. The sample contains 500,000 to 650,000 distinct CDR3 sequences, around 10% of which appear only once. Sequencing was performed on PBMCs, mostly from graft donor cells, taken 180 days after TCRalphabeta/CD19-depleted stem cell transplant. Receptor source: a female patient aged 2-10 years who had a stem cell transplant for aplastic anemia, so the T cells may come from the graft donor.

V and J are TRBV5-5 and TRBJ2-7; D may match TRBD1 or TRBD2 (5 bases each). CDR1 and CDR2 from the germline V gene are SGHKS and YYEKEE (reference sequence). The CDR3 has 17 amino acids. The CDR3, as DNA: TGTGCCACCAGCTTTCTAACGGGACCAAAATTGACCTACGAGCAGTACGTC. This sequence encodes CATSFLTGPKLTYEQYV.

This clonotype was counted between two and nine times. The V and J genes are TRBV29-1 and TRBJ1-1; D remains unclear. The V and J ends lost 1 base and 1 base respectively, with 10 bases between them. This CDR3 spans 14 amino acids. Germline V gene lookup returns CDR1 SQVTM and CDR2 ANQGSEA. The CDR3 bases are TGCAGCGTTGAAGTTCTGTATCGGAACACTGAAGCTTTCTTT. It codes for CSVEVLYRNTEAFF.

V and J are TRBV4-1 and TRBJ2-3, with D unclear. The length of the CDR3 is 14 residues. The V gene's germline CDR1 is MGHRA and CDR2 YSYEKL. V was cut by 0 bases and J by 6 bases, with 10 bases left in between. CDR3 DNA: TGCGCCAGCAGCCAAGAGATCGTGGTGGATACGCAGTATTTT. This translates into CASSQEIVVDTQYF.

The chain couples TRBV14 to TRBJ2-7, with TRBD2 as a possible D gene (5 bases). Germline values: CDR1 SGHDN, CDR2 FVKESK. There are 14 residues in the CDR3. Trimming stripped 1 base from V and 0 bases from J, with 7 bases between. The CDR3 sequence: CASSQGAGSYEQYF. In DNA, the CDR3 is TGTGCCAGCAGCCAAGGTGCGGGCTCCTACGAGCAGTACTTC.

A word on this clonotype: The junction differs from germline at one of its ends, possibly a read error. CDR3 protein: CASSLGLAGGYGWNDQFF. DNA for the CDR3: TGTGCCAGCAGCTTAGGGTTAGCGGGAGGGTATGGATGGAATGACCAGTTCTTC. The chain couples TRBV11-2 to TRBJ2-1, with TRBD2 matching over 11 bases. Germline CDR1 and CDR2: SGHAT and FQNNGV. CDR3 length equals 18 residues.

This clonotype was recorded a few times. The CDR3 DNA sequence: TGTGCCAGCAGGGACCTACTAGCGGGAGTGGGGAATGAGCAGTTCTTC. Encoded protein: CASRDLLAGVGNEQFF. The chain uses TRBV6-1 and TRBJ2-1, with 11 bases aligning to TRBD2. CDR3 length equals 16 residues. V was pared by 6 bases and J by 7 bases, with 11 bases of the junction left unmatched. Germline V lookup: CDR1 MNHNS, CDR2 SASEGT.

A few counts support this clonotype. The CDR3 bases are TGTGCCAGCAGTTTACAGCCAGCTGAAGCTTTCTTT. Translated, it gives CASSLQPAEAFF. The chain carries TRBV12-3 or TRBV12-4 and TRBJ1-1; no definite D call. The V end was cut by 2 bases, the J end by 6 bases, with 7 bases between. The CDR3 is 12 residues long.

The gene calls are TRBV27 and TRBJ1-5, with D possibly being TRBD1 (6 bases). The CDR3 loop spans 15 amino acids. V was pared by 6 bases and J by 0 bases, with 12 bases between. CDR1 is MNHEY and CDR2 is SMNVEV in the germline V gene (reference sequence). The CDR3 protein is CASSFRDNSNQPQHF. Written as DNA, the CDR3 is TGTGCCAGCAGCTTCCGGGACAATAGCAATCAGCCCCAGCATTTT.

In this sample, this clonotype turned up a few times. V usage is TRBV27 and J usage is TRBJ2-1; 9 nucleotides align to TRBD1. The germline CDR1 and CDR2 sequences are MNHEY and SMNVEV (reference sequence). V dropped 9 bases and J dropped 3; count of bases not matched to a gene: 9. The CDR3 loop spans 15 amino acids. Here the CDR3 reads CASYPRTGVYNEQFF. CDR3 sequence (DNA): TGTGCCAGTTACCCCCGGACAGGGGTCTACAATGAGCAGTTCTTC.

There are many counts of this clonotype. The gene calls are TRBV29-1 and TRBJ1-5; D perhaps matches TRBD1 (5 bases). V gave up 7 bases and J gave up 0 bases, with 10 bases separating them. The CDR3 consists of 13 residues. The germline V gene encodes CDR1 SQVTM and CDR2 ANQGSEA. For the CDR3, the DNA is TGCAGCGCCGGAGGGACTAGCAATCAGCCCCAGCATTTT. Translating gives CSAGGTSNQPQHF.

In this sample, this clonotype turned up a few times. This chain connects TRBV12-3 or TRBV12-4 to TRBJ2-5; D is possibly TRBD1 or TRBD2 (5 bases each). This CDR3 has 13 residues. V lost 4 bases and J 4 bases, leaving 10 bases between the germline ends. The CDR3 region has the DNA TGTGCCAGCAGTTCGTGGGGGTCAGAGACCCAGTACTTC. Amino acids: CASSSWGSETQYF.

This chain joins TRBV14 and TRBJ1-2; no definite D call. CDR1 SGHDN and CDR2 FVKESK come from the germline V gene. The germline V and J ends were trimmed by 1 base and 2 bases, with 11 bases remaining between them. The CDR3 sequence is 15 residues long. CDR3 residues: CASSQAGGQNYGYTF. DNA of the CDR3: TGTGCCAGCAGCCAAGCAGGAGGGCAGAACTATGGCTACACCTTC.

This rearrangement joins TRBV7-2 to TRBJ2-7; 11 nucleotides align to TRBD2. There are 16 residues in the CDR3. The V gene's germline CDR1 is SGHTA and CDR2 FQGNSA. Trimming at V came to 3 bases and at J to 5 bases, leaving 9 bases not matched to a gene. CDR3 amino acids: CASSFTRLAGLDEQYF. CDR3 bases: TGTGCCAGCAGCTTCACACGACTAGCGGGACTGGACGAGCAGTACTTC.

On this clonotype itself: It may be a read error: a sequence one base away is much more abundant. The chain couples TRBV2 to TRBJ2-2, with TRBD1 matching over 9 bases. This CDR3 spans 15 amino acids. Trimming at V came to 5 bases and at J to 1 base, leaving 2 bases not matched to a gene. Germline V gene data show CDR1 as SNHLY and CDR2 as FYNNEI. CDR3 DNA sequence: TGTGCCAGCAGTACGGGACAGGGGAACACCGGGGAGCTGTTTTTT. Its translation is CASSTGQGNTGELFF.

The CDR3 protein is CASSLLGERNTGELFF. The CDR3 nucleotides are TGCGCCAGCAGCTTGTTGGGGGAGAGGAACACCGGGGAGCTGTTTTTT. The chain recombines TRBV5-1 with TRBJ2-2; tentatively, D is TRBD1 or TRBD2 (5 bases each). The ends were cut back, 1 base at V and 1 base at J, with 11 bases in the middle. Germline lookup yields CDR1 SGHRS and CDR2 YFSETQ. The CDR3 consists of 16 residues. The full variable domain, completed using reference TRBV5-1 and TRBJ2-2, is KAGVTQTPRYLIKTRGQQVTLSCSPISGHRSVSWYQQTPGQGLQFLFEYFSETQRNKGNFPGRFSGRQFSNSRSEMNVSTLELGDSALYLCASSLLGERNTGELFFGEGSRLTVL.

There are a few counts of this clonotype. The CDR3 loop is CASSVGSLGGPGELFF. The CDR3 nucleotides read TGTGCCAGCAGCGTGGGGTCTTTGGGGGGGCCCGGGGAGCTGTTTTTT. This chain joins TRBV9 and TRBJ2-2; tentatively, D is TRBD2 (7 bases). CDR3 size: 16 residues. V was cut by 2 bases and J by 6 bases, with 17 bases left in between. From germline, CDR1 is SGDLS and CDR2 YYNGEE.

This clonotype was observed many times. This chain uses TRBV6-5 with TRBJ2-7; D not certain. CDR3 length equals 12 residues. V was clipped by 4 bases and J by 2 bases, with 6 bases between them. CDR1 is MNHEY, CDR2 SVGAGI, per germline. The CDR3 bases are TGTGCCAGCAGTTCCCGCCCCTACGAGCAGTACTTC. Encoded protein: CASSSRPYEQYF.

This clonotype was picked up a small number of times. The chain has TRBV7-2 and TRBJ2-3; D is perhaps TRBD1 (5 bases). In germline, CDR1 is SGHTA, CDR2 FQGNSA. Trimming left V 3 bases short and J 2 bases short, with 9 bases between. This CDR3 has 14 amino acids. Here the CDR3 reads CASSFDRFTDTQYF. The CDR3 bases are TGTGCCAGCAGCTTCGACAGATTCACAGATACGCAGTATTTT.

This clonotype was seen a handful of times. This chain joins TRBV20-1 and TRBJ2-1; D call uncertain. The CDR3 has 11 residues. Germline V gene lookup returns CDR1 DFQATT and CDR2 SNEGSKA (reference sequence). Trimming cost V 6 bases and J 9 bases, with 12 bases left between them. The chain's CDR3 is CSARSPTEQFF. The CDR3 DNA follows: TGCAGTGCCCGGTCCCCCACTGAGCAGTTCTTC.

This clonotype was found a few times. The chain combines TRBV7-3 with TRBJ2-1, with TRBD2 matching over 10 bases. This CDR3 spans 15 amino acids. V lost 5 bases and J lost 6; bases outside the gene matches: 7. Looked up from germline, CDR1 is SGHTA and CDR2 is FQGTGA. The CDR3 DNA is TGTGCCAGCAGCCTTAGGTCTAGCGGGAGCAATGAGCAGTTCTTC. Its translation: CASSLRSSGSNEQFF.

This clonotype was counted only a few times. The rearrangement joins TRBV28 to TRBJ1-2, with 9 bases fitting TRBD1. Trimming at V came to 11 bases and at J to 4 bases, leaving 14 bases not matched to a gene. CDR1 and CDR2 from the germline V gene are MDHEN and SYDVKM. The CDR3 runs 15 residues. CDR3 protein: CAAGNQGQGFYGYTF. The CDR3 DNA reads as TGTGCCGCAGGGAACCAGGGACAGGGTTTCTATGGCTACACCTTC.

The DNA for the CDR3 is TGTGCCAGCAATTCAAATTCGCTAGATACGCAGTATTTT. This encodes CASNSNSLDTQYF. This sequence joins TRBV12-3 or TRBV12-4 and TRBJ2-3; no clear D gene. Trimming cost V 7 bases and J 5 bases, with 13 bases left between them. CDR3 length: 13 residues.

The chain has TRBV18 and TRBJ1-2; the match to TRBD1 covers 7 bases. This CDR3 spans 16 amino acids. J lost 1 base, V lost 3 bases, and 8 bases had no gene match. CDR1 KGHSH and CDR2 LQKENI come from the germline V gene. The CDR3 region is CASSPQRTGDNYGYTF. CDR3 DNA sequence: TGTGCCAGCTCACCTCAACGAACAGGGGATAACTATGGCTACACCTTC.

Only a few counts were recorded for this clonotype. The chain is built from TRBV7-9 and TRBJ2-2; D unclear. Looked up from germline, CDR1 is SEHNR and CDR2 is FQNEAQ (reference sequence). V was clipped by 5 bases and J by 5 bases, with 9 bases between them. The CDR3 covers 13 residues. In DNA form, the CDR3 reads TGTGCCAGCAGCCTCCCTTTTACCGGGGAGCTGTTTTTT. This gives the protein CASSLPFTGELFF.

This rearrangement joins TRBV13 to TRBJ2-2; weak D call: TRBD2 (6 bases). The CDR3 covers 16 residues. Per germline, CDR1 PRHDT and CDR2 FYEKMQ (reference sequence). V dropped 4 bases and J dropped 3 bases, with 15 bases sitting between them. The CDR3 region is CASSSNRDFYTGELFF. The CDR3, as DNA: TGTGCCAGCAGCTCTAATCGGGACTTTTACACCGGGGAGCTGTTTTTT.

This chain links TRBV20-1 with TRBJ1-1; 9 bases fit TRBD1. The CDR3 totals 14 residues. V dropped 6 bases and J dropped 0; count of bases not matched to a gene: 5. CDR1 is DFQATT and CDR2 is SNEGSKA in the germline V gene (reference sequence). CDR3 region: CSAKGQGMNTEAFF. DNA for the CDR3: TGCAGTGCCAAAGGACAGGGGATGAACACTGAAGCTTTCTTT.

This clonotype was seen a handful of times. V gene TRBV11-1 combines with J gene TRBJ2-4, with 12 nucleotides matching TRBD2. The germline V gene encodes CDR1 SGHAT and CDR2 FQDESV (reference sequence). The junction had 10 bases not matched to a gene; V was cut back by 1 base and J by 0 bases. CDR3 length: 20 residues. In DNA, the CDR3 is TGTGCCAGCAGCTTAGAGCGACTAGCGGGGGAAGTTCTAGCCAAAAACATTCAGTACTTC. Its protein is CASSLERLAGEVLAKNIQYF.

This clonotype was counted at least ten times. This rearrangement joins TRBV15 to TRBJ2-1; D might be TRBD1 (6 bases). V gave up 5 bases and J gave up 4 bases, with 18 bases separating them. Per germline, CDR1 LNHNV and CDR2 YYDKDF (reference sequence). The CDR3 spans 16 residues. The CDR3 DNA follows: TGTGCCACCAGCCCCTCCCTAGGACAGAGATACAATGAGCAGTTCTTC. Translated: CATSPSLGQRYNEQFF.

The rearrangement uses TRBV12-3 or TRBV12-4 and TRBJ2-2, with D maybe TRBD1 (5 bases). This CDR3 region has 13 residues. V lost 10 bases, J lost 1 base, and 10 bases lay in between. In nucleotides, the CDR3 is TGTGCCATTCTCGACAGGAACACCGGGGAGCTGTTTTTT. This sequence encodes CAILDRNTGELFF.

CDR3 coding DNA: TGCGCCAGCAGTCAGTATCCGGGACAGTATAATTCACCCCTCCACTTT. Amino acids: CASSQYPGQYNSPLHF. This chain links TRBV23-1 with TRBJ1-6; 7 bases agree with TRBD1. TRBV23-1 is an ORF, with its function uncertain. J lost 4 bases, V lost 3 bases, and 6 bases had no gene match. The CDR3 is 16 residues long.

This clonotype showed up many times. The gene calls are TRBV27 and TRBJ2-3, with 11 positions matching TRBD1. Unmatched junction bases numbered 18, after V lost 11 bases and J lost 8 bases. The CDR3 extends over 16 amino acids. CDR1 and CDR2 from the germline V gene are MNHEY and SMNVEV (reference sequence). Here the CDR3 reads CAVGTGGRVWRSTQYF. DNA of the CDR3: TGTGCCGTCGGGACAGGGGGGAGGGTCTGGAGAAGTACGCAGTATTTT.

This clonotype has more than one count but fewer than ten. This CDR3 is CASSLGTGPSYEQYF. CDR3 nucleotide sequence: TGTGCCAGCAGCTTAGGCACCGGGCCCTCCTACGAGCAGTACTTC. This chain links TRBV7-2 with TRBJ2-7; D ambiguous. V was trimmed by 1 base and J by 0 bases, leaving 10 bases between them. This CDR3 is built from 15 residues. Germline V gives CDR1 SGHTA, CDR2 FQGNSA.